Each of the 13 T cell receptor beta chains below was sequenced from the same sample in a study of cytomegalovirus exposure and HLA in healthy donors. The study ran its PCR with 60 Vbeta and 13 Jbeta primers. Clones were sequenced by immunoSEQ multiplex PCR, and TCRdb holds only the in-frame ones, with some missing. Counted here are about 120,000 clones, around two thirds occurring once; the ten biggest clones make up less than 9%. The sequencing sample was made of PBMCs. These receptors originate from a middle-aged woman in good health and CMV-seropositive.

The chain uses TRBV19 and TRBJ2-1, with a possible D match to TRBD2 (6 bases). The germline V gene has CDR1 LNHDA and CDR2 SQIVND (reference sequence). The CDR3 has 14 residues. V lost 1 base and J 8 bases, leaving 12 bases between the germline ends. The CDR3 region is CASSIGVAVDEQFF. CDR3 sequence (DNA): TGTGCCAGTAGTATAGGAGTAGCGGTCGATGAGCAGTTCTTC.

This chain uses TRBV11-3 with TRBJ2-5; 10 bases agree with TRBD1. V trimming: 5 bases; J trimming: 2 bases; junction bases outside the gene matches: 5. CDR3 length equals 15 residues. The germline CDR1 and CDR2 sequences are SGHNT and YENEEA. This CDR3 reads CASSPDRGGQETQYF. As DNA, the CDR3 is TGTGCCAGCAGCCCGGACAGGGGGGGACAAGAGACCCAGTACTTC.

V gene TRBV7-4 combines with J gene TRBJ2-1, with D possibly being TRBD2 (5 bases). Germline V gene data show CDR1 as SGHVT and CDR2 as SQSDAQ. V was cut by 1 base and J by 8 bases, with 15 bases left in between. The CDR3 consists of 15 residues. CDR3 sequence reads: CASSLGGVRPDEQFF. CDR3 in DNA: TGTGCCAGCAGCTTAGGGGGAGTACGGCCCGATGAGCAGTTCTTC.

The chain has TRBV6-6 and TRBJ1-5, with D tentatively TRBD1 (5 bases). The CDR3 spans 15 residues. The germline V and J ends were trimmed by 5 bases and 6 bases, with 17 bases remaining between them. Per germline, CDR1 MNHNY and CDR2 SVGAGI (reference sequence). The DNA for the CDR3 is TGTGCCAGCAGTCTATTGGGTATAGGGGTTCAGCCCCAGCATTTT. Protein product: CASSLLGIGVQPQHF.

This chain connects TRBV27 to TRBJ2-7; 8 bases agree with TRBD2. CDR1 is MNHEY, CDR2 SMNVEV, per germline (reference sequence). V shed 6 bases, J shed 0 bases, and the junction held 13 bases outside the gene matches. The CDR3 runs to 17 residues. CDR3 in DNA: TGTGCCAGCAGCTTCCGCATAGCGGGGAGCTCCTCCTACGAGCAGTACTTC. Its protein is CASSFRIAGSSSYEQYF.

The rearrangement joins TRBV18 to TRBJ2-5; 7 bases line up with TRBD2. The CDR3 extends over 15 amino acids. The germline gives CDR1 KGHSH, CDR2 LQKENI. J gave up 2 bases and V 2 bases, and 5 bases lay outside the gene matches. Here the CDR3 reads CASSPRLGGQETQYF. As DNA, the CDR3 is TGTGCCAGCTCACCAAGGCTGGGAGGGCAAGAGACCCAGTACTTC.

V usage is TRBV19 and J usage is TRBJ1-1; D remains ambiguous. This CDR3 spans 14 amino acids. V was clipped by 6 bases and J by 1 base, with 12 bases between them. Germline lookup yields CDR1 LNHDA and CDR2 SQIVND (reference sequence). CDR3 nucleotide sequence: TGTGCCAGTAGCGTCGATACTCCGAACACTGAAGCTTTCTTT. Its protein product is CASSVDTPNTEAFF.

The V call is TRBV7-6, the J call TRBJ2-1; tentative D call: TRBD1 (5 bases). Per germline, CDR1 SGHVS and CDR2 FNYEAQ. V lost 6 bases and J lost 3, with 21 bases in between. The CDR3 runs 17 residues. The CDR3 loop reads CASSSPGLEENYNEQFF. In DNA form, the CDR3 reads TGTGCCAGCAGTTCCCCAGGGCTCGAAGAAAACTACAATGAGCAGTTCTTC.

This clone has just one count. Different DNA sequences within this sample yield the same CDR3. This rearrangement joins TRBV28 to TRBJ1-2, with a weak D call TRBD1 (5 bases). Looked up from germline, CDR1 is MDHEN and CDR2 is SYDVKM. This CDR3 contains 13 residues. With 2 bases removed from V and 7 bases from J, the gap between germline ends came to 11 bases. The CDR3 sequence: CASSLGQGGGYTF. CDR3 nucleotides: TGTGCCAGCAGTTTAGGTCAGGGAGGTGGCTACACCTTC.

The chain couples TRBV9 to TRBJ1-1, with D possibly TRBD1 on 5 matching bases. Trimming cost V 4 bases and J 4 bases, with 14 bases left between them. CDR1 and CDR2 (germline): SGDLS, YYNGEE. The CDR3 consists of 14 residues. The CDR3 protein is CASSPIGGRTEAFF. CDR3 nucleotides: TGTGCCAGCAGCCCTATCGGGGGTCGCACTGAAGCTTTCTTT.

This chain uses TRBV6-1 with TRBJ1-1, with TRBD1 as a possible D gene (6 bases). The V gene lost 1 base and the J gene lost 8 bases, with 11 bases spanning the gap. Germline loops: CDR1 MNHNS, CDR2 SASEGT. The CDR3 covers 13 residues. The CDR3 DNA reads as TGTGCCAGCAGTGAAGTACAGGGTAGCGAAGCTTTCTTT. Its translation: CASSEVQGSEAFF.

This clone was counted only a few times. The rearrangement uses TRBV5-4 and TRBJ2-2; 9 bases align to TRBD1. V was clipped by 5 bases and J by 4 bases; unmatched bases: 12. CDR3 length equals 17 residues. The germline V gene has CDR1 SGHNT and CDR2 YYREEE (reference sequence). The DNA for the CDR3 is TGTGCCAGCAGTGGGACAGGGACTCTAATCCCCACCGGGGAGCTGTTTTTT. This encodes CASSGTGTLIPTGELFF.

The CDR3 protein is CASSETAGSNQPQHF. CDR3 DNA: TGTGCCAGCAGTGAAACAGCTGGTAGCAATCAGCCCCAGCATTTT. The gene calls are TRBV2 and TRBJ1-5; no firm D call. V lost 2 bases, J lost 0 bases, and 8 bases lay in between. The germline V gene encodes CDR1 SNHLY and CDR2 FYNNEI. The CDR3 is 15 residues long. Full variable domain (rest looked up from reference TRBV2 and TRBJ1-5): EPEVTQTPSHQVTQMGQEVILRCVPISNHLYFYWYRQILGQKVEFLVSFYNNEISEKSEIFDDQFSVERPDGSNFTLKIRSTKLEDSAMYFCASSETAGSNQPQHFGDGTRLSIL.